Below are 4 T cell receptor beta chains sequenced from a single sample in a study of neurological immune-mediated disorders. TCRdb used MiXCR to reprocess the 5' RACE reads, holding one entry per CDR3 protein. The data hold approximately 89,000 distinct CDR3 sequences, with 13% observed a single time. Stated time point: longitudinal time-point 2. Sequenced sample: PBMCs. The receptors were sampled from a female donor with HTLV-1-associated myelopathy (HAM/TSP).

This clonotype appeared many times. V is TRBV5-1 and J is TRBJ2-3; D gene ambiguous. V dropped 0 bases and J dropped 0 bases, with 8 bases sitting between them. This CDR3 is 15 amino acids long. From germline, CDR1 is SGHRS and CDR2 YFSETQ. In nucleotides, the CDR3 is TGCGCCAGCAGCTTGGGGGCCGCGAGCACAGATACGCAGTATTTT. Amino acid sequence: CASSLGAASTDTQYF. The whole variable domain, filled in from reference TRBV5-1 and TRBJ2-3, reads KAGVTQTPRYLIKTRGQQVTLSCSPISGHRSVSWYQQTPGQGLQFLFEYFSETQRNKGNFPGRFSGRQFSNSRSEMNVSTLELGDSALYLCASSLGAASTDTQYFGPGTRLTVL.

This clonotype has ten or more counts. The genes are TRBV5-5 and TRBJ2-2; D perhaps matches TRBD2 (5 bases). V was trimmed by 4 bases and J by 5 bases, leaving 9 bases between them. The CDR3 totals 13 residues. The V gene's germline CDR1 is SGHKS and CDR2 YYEKEE (reference sequence). CDR3 nucleotides: TGTGCCAGCAGCGGCGGGTTTACCGGGGAGCTGTTTTTT. Translation gives CASSGGFTGELFF.

This clonotype occurred a few times. This sequence joins TRBV5-1 and TRBJ2-7; no reliable D call. Germline CDR1 and CDR2: SGHRS and YFSETQ. Trimming stripped 0 bases from V and 4 bases from J, with 8 bases between. CDR3 length equals 13 residues. The CDR3 bases are TGCGCCAGCAGCTTGGATTTGAGATACGAGCAGTACTTC. Translated, it gives CASSLDLRYEQYF. Filled out from reference TRBV5-1 and TRBJ2-7, the complete variable domain reads KAGVTQTPRYLIKTRGQQVTLSCSPISGHRSVSWYQQTPGQGLQFLFEYFSETQRNKGNFPGRFSGRQFSNSRSEMNVSTLELGDSALYLCASSLDLRYEQYFGPGTRLTVT.

Ten or more counts support this clonotype. The chain combines TRBV28 with TRBJ2-1; D possibly corresponds to TRBD1 (5 bases). CDR3 size: 13 residues. CDR1 and CDR2 (germline): MDHEN, SYDVKM. Trimming removed 6 bases at V and 6 bases at J, with 12 bases between. CDR3 bases: TGTGCCAGCAGGGACATCTCCGGCAATGAGCAGTTCTTC. It encodes CASRDISGNEQFF.